This T cell receptor beta chain derives from a study of CD8 T cells in Susac syndrome. Negative isolation yielded CD4+ and CD8+ T cells, and FACS enriched TEMRA cells. With random hexamers, about 0.45 to 1 ug RNA was reverse transcribed. Multiplex immunoSEQ PCR targeted 54 Vbeta and 13 Jbeta TCR beta segments. A single record per CDR3 protein comes from TCRdb applying MiXCR to the immunoSEQ multiplex PCR reads. The table has 150,000 to 200,000 distinct CDR3 sequences, about 93% seen once. The CDR3 length is 13 residues. The V and J ends lost 6 bases and 5 bases respectively, with 11 bases between them.

The chain recombines TRBV12-3 or TRBV12-4 with TRBJ2-1; possibly TRBD2 for D (5 bases). The source of this sequence is a human donor in good health. The sequencing sample was made of CD4+ T cells from PBMCs. The chain's CDR3 is CASSRLGNNEQFF. The DNA of the CDR3 is TGTGCCAGCAGCAGACTCGGGAACAATGAGCAGTTCTTC.